Listed below are T cell receptor beta chains from one sample, sequenced in a study of lymphopenia after photon versus proton radiotherapy. Profiling relied on immunoSEQ multiplex PCR, and the TCRdb table lists in-frame clones only, not all of them. The table shows 13,000 or so clones, with 80% to 90% occurring only once. The material sequenced was peripheral blood, taken from a patient treated with proton-based radiotherapy. All receptors come from a man aged 60 to 69 with pancreatic cancer. CDR3s include the opening cysteine and the closing phenylalanine or tryptophan. Each record gives: clone size, V gene, J gene, CDR3 length, CDR3 protein. Clone sizes are given selectively: once, few, many, or a class where the clone is expanded.

>NA|TRBV19|TRBJ2-1|16
CASSSQDSLSYNEQFF
>NA|TRBV11-3|TRBJ2-1|16
CASSPPGLAENNEQFF
>few|TRBV28|TRBJ2-2|18
CASSQSLGPGDLTGELFF
>NA|TRBV11-2|TRBJ1-4|15
CASSLESARREKLFF
>NA|TRBV6-1|TRBJ1-2|15
CASSDAATGDYGYTF
>NA|TRBV28|TRBJ2-7|15
CASSLALGGAYEQYF
>NA|TRBV11-2|TRBJ2-1|16
CASSLGASGRGNEQFF
>NA|TRBV29-1|TRBJ1-4|10
CSVESGRLFF
>NA|TRBV10-3|TRBJ1-2|15
CAIRGDFGVGDGYTF
>NA|TRBV5-3|TRBJ2-7|15
CARSHSCRDRGEQYF
>NA|TRBV6-1|TRBJ1-4|15
CASSDNVGLNEKLFF
>NA|TRBV6-1|TRBJ1-4|19
CASSEVGQKYSSTNEKLFF
>NA|TRBV27|TRBJ2-3|12
CASSLQGDTQYF
>NA|TRBV5-4|TRBJ2-7|16
CASSPRWEVAPYEQYF
>NA|TRBV19|TRBJ2-1|16
CASSIPSTGFLNEQFF
>NA|TRBV7-2|TRBJ2-7|17
CASSFEQLAGSSYEQYF
>once|TRBV30|TRBJ1-2|12
CAWETEDYGYTF
>NA|TRBV11-3|TRBJ2-1|13
CASSPKTANEQFF
>NA|TRBV28|TRBJ2-1|15
CASRESSGSGNEQFF
>once|TRBV6-5|TRBJ2-7|13
CASSSPGVSEQYF
>NA|TRBV5-1|TRBJ1-4|14
CASSLGQGNEKLFF
>NA|TRBV5-1|TRBJ1-1|16
CASSPSGTGLNTEAFF
>NA|TRBV29-1|TRBJ2-1|14
CSVRTSGRMNEQFF
>NA|TRBV2|TRBJ1-2|12
CASRRQGNGYTF
>NA|TRBV5-1|TRBJ2-1|14
CASRGGVYHNEQFF
>NA|TRBV19|TRBJ2-6|18
CASSNLGQGRSGANVLTF
>NA|TRBV28|TRBJ1-1|15
CASSLQGPRNTEAFF
>NA|TRBV7-2|TRBJ2-1|14
CASSKSGQVLEQFF
>NA|TRBV2|TRBJ1-3|14
CASSGDVSGNTIYF
>NA|TRBV6-1|TRBJ2-5|14
CASSERVFGETQYF
>NA|TRBV6-1|TRBJ1-1|13
CASSGYMNTEAFF
>NA|TRBV28|TRBJ2-1|17
CASSLWTGLGTYNEQFF
>once|TRBV9|TRBJ2-5|15
CASSVRGRDQETQYF
>NA|TRBV30|TRBJ2-5|12
CAWSVRRQAQYF
>NA|TRBV29-1|TRBJ1-2|13
CSAPGQGVSGYTF
>NA|TRBV18|TRBJ1-1|14
CASSPLNRGAEAFF
>NA|TRBV29-1|TRBJ2-5|13
CSVERVVGETQYF
>NA|TRBV2|TRBJ2-6|15
CASRTGGAGANVLTF
>NA|TRBV30|TRBJ1-4|15
CAWSADRVLGEKLFF
>NA|TRBV9|TRBJ2-6|15
CASSGVTSGANVLTF
>NA|TRBV29-1|TRBJ2-7|10
CSAGDYEQYF
>NA|TRBV5-1|TRBJ2-1|15
CASSLRLAGDNEQFF
>NA|TRBV27|TRBJ2-7|16
CASSLSTGDLVYEQYF
>NA|TRBV30|TRBJ2-7|12
CAWSIGSYEQYF
>NA|TRBV5-1|TRBJ1-1|14
CASTSDRGGTEAFF
>NA|TRBV4-1|TRBJ2-1|17
CASSPGWLTSGDNEQFF
>NA|TRBV9|TRBJ2-2|16
CASSVVPNLGTGELFF
>NA|TRBV11-3|TRBJ1-4|15
CASSLTVGRGEKLFF
>NA|TRBV9|TRBJ1-2|15
CASSVASRSLLGYTF
>NA|TRBV6-1|TRBJ2-5|15
CASRTAGGIRETQYF